The next 4 T cell receptor beta chains were all read from a single sample in a study of blood T cell repertoires in COVID-19. Produced via immunoSEQ multiplex PCR; TCRdb's table is partial and in-frame only. The sample yields about 150,000 clones, about four fifths seen once. Sequenced material: peripheral blood. The receptors here all came from a woman aged 80 or older with acute or convalescent COVID-19.

The chain joins TRBV18 to TRBJ1-2, with 9 nucleotides matching TRBD1. CDR3 length equals 13 residues. Germline V gene lookup returns CDR1 KGHSH and CDR2 LQKENI. Unmatched junction bases numbered 3, after V lost 6 bases and J lost 4 bases. The chain's CDR3 is CASSGQGLYGYTF. The CDR3 DNA sequence: TGTGCCAGCTCGGGACAGGGCCTCTATGGCTACACCTTC.

The chain links TRBV5-1 to TRBJ2-7, with D maybe TRBD1 (6 bases). This CDR3 region has 14 residues. Trimming stripped 4 bases from V and 1 base from J, with 12 bases between. The V gene's germline CDR1 is SGHRS and CDR2 YFSETQ. Here the CDR3 DNA reads TGCGCCAGCAGCAGGTTCCAGGGGTCCTACGAGCAGTACTTC. It codes for CASSRFQGSYEQYF.

Only one count was recorded for this clone. CDR3 protein: CAWGWDRAGNTIYF. The DNA of the CDR3 is TGTGCCTGGGGATGGGACAGGGCGGGAAACACCATATATTTT. The chain uses TRBV30 and TRBJ1-3, with 9 nucleotides matching TRBD1. This CDR3 comprises 14 residues. V was pared by 5 bases and J by 4 bases, with 6 bases of the junction left unmatched. Germline V CDR1 and CDR2: GTSNPN, SVGIG (reference sequence).

The chain couples TRBV19 to TRBJ1-4; D unclear. The germline V and J ends were trimmed by 8 bases and 8 bases, with 15 bases remaining between them. The CDR3 is made up of 13 amino acids. Germline assignment: CDR1 LNHDA and CDR2 SQIVND (reference sequence). The CDR3 sequence: CASHLSPREKLFF. The DNA for the CDR3 is TGTGCCAGTCATCTATCCCCCCGAGAAAAACTGTTTTTT.